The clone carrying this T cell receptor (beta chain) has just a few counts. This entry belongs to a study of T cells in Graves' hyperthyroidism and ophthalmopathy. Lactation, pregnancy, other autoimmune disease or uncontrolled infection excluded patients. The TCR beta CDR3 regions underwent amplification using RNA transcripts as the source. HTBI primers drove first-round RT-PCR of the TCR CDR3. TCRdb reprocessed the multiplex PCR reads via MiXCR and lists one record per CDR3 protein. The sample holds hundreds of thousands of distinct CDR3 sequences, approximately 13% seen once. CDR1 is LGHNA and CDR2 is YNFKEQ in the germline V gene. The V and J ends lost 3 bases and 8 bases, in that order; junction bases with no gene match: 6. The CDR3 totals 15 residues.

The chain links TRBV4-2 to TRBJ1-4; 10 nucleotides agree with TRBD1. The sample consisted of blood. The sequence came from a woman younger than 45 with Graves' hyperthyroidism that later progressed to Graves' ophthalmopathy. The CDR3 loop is CASSHGQGGKEKLFF. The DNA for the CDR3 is TGTGCCAGCAGCCATGGACAGGGGGGGAAGGAAAAACTGTTTTTT.